One TCR beta chain is described in this entry. The source of the sample is a study of blood T cell repertoires in COVID-19. Study-wide context: The United States, Italy and Spain were the sources of the acute and convalescent COVID-19 samples. Sources were T cells, B-cell-depleted T cells, or PBMCs; the material itself was cDNA or gDNA.

Germline CDR1 is SGHRS and CDR2 is YFSETQ. This CDR3 comprises 18 residues. V lost 5 bases and J lost 4; bases outside the gene matches: 13. As originally analysed: Cell counts per sample came from amplifying reference gene primers. Repertoires were generated with immunoSEQ multiplex PCR, while TCRdb's copy carries only in-frame clones and drops some. V and J calls and clone size are given by that table; D and trimming were obtained from the DNA. Altogether about 230,000 clones are present, roughly 80% being singletons, with the ten largest covering 7.9%. This sequence was found in a woman of 80 years or more with acute or convalescent COVID-19. Sequences were obtained from peripheral blood. This chain links TRBV5-1 with TRBJ2-5; 14 bases map to TRBD2. The CDR3 sequence is CASRTGLAGVSGRETQYF. In nucleotides, the CDR3 is TGCGCCAGCAGGACGGGACTAGCGGGGGTTTCAGGGCGAGAGACCCAGTACTTC.